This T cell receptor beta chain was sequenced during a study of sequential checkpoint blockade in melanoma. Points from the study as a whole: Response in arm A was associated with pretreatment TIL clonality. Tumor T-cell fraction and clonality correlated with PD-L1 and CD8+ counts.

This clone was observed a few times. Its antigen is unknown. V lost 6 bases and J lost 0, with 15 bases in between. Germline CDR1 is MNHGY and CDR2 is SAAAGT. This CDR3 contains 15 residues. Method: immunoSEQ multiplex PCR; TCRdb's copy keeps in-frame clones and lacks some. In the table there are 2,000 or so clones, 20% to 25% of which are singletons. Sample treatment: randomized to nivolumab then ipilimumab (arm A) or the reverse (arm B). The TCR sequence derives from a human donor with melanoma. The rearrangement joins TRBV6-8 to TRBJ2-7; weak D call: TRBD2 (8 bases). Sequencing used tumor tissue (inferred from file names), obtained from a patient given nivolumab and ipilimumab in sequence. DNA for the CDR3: TGTGCCAGCAGCCCGGGGGGGGACAGCTCCTACGAGCAGTACTTC. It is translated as CASSPGGDSSYEQYF.